This record looks at one T cell receptor (beta chain) sequence and its context. Its antigen is not identified. This table comes from immunoSEQ multiplex PCR, and its TCRdb copy is limited to in-frame clones, with some not included. The data contain over 100,000 clones, around 90% of them singletons. Trimming took 7 bases from V and 15 from J; bases not matched to a gene: 8. Germline CDR1 is LNHDA and CDR2 is SQIVND (reference sequence). There are 12 residues in the CDR3. This sample was taken from a study of T cell responses to AZD1222 COVID-19 vaccine. Study-wide results and limits: Researchers report vaccine-associated CD4 TCRs spanning spike, with dominance at 160-218 and 743-854. Only 5 or 6 people who got AZD1222 tested seropositive at baseline. Mostly white British, mostly female donors; authors suggested clonal diversity may be underestimated.

The sequencing used peripheral blood, collected 28 days after the second AZD1222 dose. The chain couples TRBV19 to TRBJ1-5, with 11 bases that match TRBD1. The receptor was isolated from an adult who received the AZD1222 COVID-19 vaccine. The CDR3 sequence is CASTGTGGNWHF. The CDR3 DNA reads as TGTGCCAGTACCGGGACAGGGGGAAACTGGCATTTT.